What follows are 24 T cell receptor beta chains derived from one specimen sequenced in a study of blood T cells in healthy people across ages. Through a sample-barcoded 5' primer and a J-beta primer mix, a second PCR was run for roughly 6 to 11 cycles. Via MiXCR, TCRdb re-called the 5' RACE reads, giving one row per CDR3 protein. The data show some 1 million distinct CDR3 sequences, less than 50% seen once. Sequenced sample: blood. Receptors originate from a woman aged 55 to 70 in good health.

The chain combines TRBV12-3 or TRBV12-4 with TRBJ2-7, with D possibly being TRBD2 (6 bases). This CDR3 spans 15 amino acids. The germline V and J ends were trimmed by 2 bases and 6 bases, with 17 bases remaining between them. The CDR3 DNA reads TGTGCCAGCAGTTTAAGTGGTCCGGGAGACGGCGAGCAGTACTTC. Amino acid sequence: CASSLSGPGDGEQYF.

The rearrangement joins TRBV20-1 to TRBJ2-6; TRBD1 is a possible D gene (5 bases). CDR3 length: 17 amino acids. The V gene's germline CDR1 is DFQATT and CDR2 SNEGSKA (reference sequence). The V end was cut by 6 bases, the J end by 0 bases, with 18 bases between. CDR3 residues: CSAPGAGLSSGANVLTF. The CDR3 nucleotides read TGCAGTGCCCCTGGGGCAGGGTTGAGCTCTGGGGCCAACGTCCTGACTTTC.

The chain recombines TRBV18 with TRBJ2-4, with 8 bases fitting TRBD1. Germline CDR1 and CDR2: KGHSH and LQKENI. V was clipped by 3 bases and J by 1 base; unmatched bases: 5. The CDR3 covers 16 residues. CDR3 nucleotides: TGTGCCAGCTCACCGGGACAGGATAAGGCCAAAAACATTCAGTACTTC. Amino acid sequence: CASSPGQDKAKNIQYF.

This clonotype showed up just a few times. The gene calls are TRBV29-1 and TRBJ2-7, with 9 bases matching TRBD1. The CDR3 is made up of 12 amino acids. The junction had 5 bases not matched to a gene; V was cut back by 5 bases and J by 6 bases. Germline V gives CDR1 SQVTM, CDR2 ANQGSEA. For the CDR3, the DNA is TGCAGCGTTCCGGGACAGGGTGGCGAGCAGTACTTC. Translating gives CSVPGQGGEQYF.

The gene calls are TRBV6-5 and TRBJ2-2, with TRBD1 matching 7 bases. The V segment lost 6 bases and the J segment 6 bases; nucleotides outside the gene matches: 7. The CDR3 has 14 residues. Germline CDR1 is MNHEY and CDR2 is SVGAGI. CDR3 DNA: TGTGCCAGCAGGTACAGGGGCGTCGCCGGGGAGCTGTTTTTT. As protein: CASRYRGVAGELFF.

This clonotype was detected only a few times. This chain uses TRBV11-2 with TRBJ2-5; a possible D gene is TRBD1 (5 bases). This CDR3 contains 16 residues. The germline V gene has CDR1 SGHAT and CDR2 FQNNGV. Trimming took off 4 bases at V and 4 bases at J, with 19 bases between the two ends. The CDR3: CASSSAQGVLGETQYF. CDR3 sequence (DNA): TGTGCCAGCAGCTCAGCGCAGGGTGTCCTGGGAGAGACCCAGTACTTC. The variable domain in full, completed from reference TRBV11-2 and TRBJ2-5, reads EAGVAQSPRYKIIEKRQSVAFWCNPISGHATLYWYQQILGQGPKLLIQFQNNGVVDDSQLPKDRFSAERLKGVDSTLKIQPAKLEDSAVYLCASSSAQGVLGETQYFGPGTRLLVL.

The V and J genes are TRBV6-5 and TRBJ2-4; D assignment may be TRBD1 or TRBD2 (5 bases each). With the DNA end fitting TRBJ2-7 better, the J assignment may be wrong. The CDR3 has 17 amino acids. Germline V gene data show CDR1 as MNHEY and CDR2 as SVGAGI. As DNA, the CDR3 is TGTGCCAGCAGTTACTCGATTATCGGGGCAGACTCTTACGAGCAGTACTTC. Residues: CASSYSIIGADSYEQYF.

The rearrangement joins TRBV27 to TRBJ2-1; the D is unclear. The V and J ends lost 1 base and 0 bases respectively, with 7 bases between them. The CDR3 loop spans 15 amino acids. CDR1 is MNHEY and CDR2 is SMNVEV in the germline V gene (reference sequence). CDR3 loop: CASSLYSSSYNEQFF. The CDR3 DNA reads as TGTGCCAGCAGTTTATACTCCAGCTCCTACAATGAGCAGTTCTTC.

The CDR3 region has the DNA TGTGCCAGCAGTTGGCTGATAGATACGCAGTATTTT. As protein: CASSWLIDTQYF. V and J are TRBV6-1 and TRBJ2-3; D is uncertain. From germline, CDR1 is MNHNS and CDR2 SASEGT. This CDR3 comprises 12 residues. V lost 5 bases and J lost 5, with 8 bases in between.

This clonotype was counted between two and nine times. V usage is TRBV9 and J usage is TRBJ2-1; no firm D call. The CDR3 covers 15 residues. Trimming stripped 4 bases from V and 4 bases from J, with 15 bases between. The V gene's germline CDR1 is SGDLS and CDR2 YYNGEE. CDR3 residues: CASSPLRQEYNEQFF. CDR3 coding DNA: TGTGCCAGCAGCCCCCTGCGGCAGGAATACAATGAGCAGTTCTTC.

The chain carries TRBV7-9 and TRBJ2-2; D is unclear. CDR1 is SEHNR, CDR2 FQNEAQ, per germline (reference sequence). The CDR3 covers 12 residues. With 5 bases removed from V and 7 bases from J, the gap between germline ends came to 8 bases. For the CDR3, the DNA is TGTGCCAGCAGCCAGTCCGGCGGGGAGCTGTTTTTT. It encodes CASSQSGGELFF.

The chain combines TRBV7-2 with TRBJ2-7, with D possibly matching TRBD2 (6 bases). V lost 2 bases to trimming and J lost 7 bases, with 15 bases between them. The CDR3 has 14 residues. Germline V gene data show CDR1 as SGHTA and CDR2 as FQGNSA. The CDR3 loop is CASSLTRRAGEQYF. The DNA of the CDR3 is TGTGCCAGCAGCTTAACTCGGCGGGCGGGAGAGCAGTACTTC. Together with reference TRBV7-2 and TRBJ2-7, the CDR3 gives the full variable domain: GAGVSQSPSNKVTEKGKDVELRCDPISGHTALYWYRQSLGQGLEFLIYFQGNSAPDKSGLPSDRFSAERTGGSVSTLTIQRTQQEDSAVYLCASSLTRRAGEQYFGPGTRLTVT.

This chain uses TRBV20-1 with TRBJ2-1; tentatively, D is TRBD2 (5 bases). Trimming removed 3 bases at V and 0 bases at J, with 9 bases between. This CDR3 spans 14 amino acids. Germline V gene sequence: CDR1 DFQATT, CDR2 SNEGSKA (reference sequence). CDR3 region: CSARRASSYNEQFF. CDR3 nucleotides: TGCAGTGCTAGGAGGGCGAGCTCCTACAATGAGCAGTTCTTC.

This clonotype appeared a few times. The chain has TRBV20-1 and TRBJ2-7; D remains ambiguous. V lost 6 bases and J lost 2, with 11 bases in between. This CDR3 has 12 residues. The V gene's germline CDR1 is DFQATT and CDR2 SNEGSKA (reference sequence). Here the CDR3 reads CSAHTDAYEQYF. The CDR3 coding sequence is TGCAGTGCCCACACCGATGCCTACGAGCAGTACTTC.

This clonotype was counted between two and nine times. This sequence joins TRBV20-1 and TRBJ2-7, with D perhaps TRBD1 (6 bases). CDR3 length: 13 amino acids. CDR1 is DFQATT and CDR2 is SNEGSKA in the germline V gene (reference sequence). V was pared by 6 bases and J by 0 bases, with 12 bases between. The chain's CDR3 is CSAIRDISYEQYF. The CDR3 DNA reads TGCAGTGCCATCCGGGACATCTCCTACGAGCAGTACTTC.

V and J are TRBV29-1 and TRBJ2-7; TRBD2 agrees at 9 bases. The CDR3 extends over 15 amino acids. V shed 4 bases and J 7 bases; nucleotides not matched to a gene: 14. Germline V gene lookup returns CDR1 SQVTM and CDR2 ANQGSEA. CDR3 nucleotide sequence: TGCAGCGTTGCGGGGCCTGGCGGGAGGGCCCAGGAGCAGTACTTC. Residues: CSVAGPGGRAQEQYF.

The chain carries TRBV15 and TRBJ2-7, with D hard to call. CDR3 length equals 13 residues. Germline V lookup: CDR1 LNHNV, CDR2 YYDKDF (reference sequence). V was cut by 0 bases and J by 2 bases, with 5 bases left in between. The CDR3 bases are TGTGCCACCAGCAGAGATATGGCCTACGAGCAGTACTTC. This translates into CATSRDMAYEQYF. Variable domain in full (rest from reference TRBV15 and TRBJ2-7): DAMVIQNPRYQVTQFGKPVTLSCSQTLNHNVMYWYQQKSSQAPKLLFHYYDKDFNNEADTPDNFQSRRPNTSFCFLDIRSPGLGDTAMYLCATSRDMAYEQYFGPGTRLTVT.

The chain has TRBV13 and TRBJ2-1; TRBD2 matches at 14 bases. The trim removed 5 bases at V and 7 bases at J, leaving 16 bases unmatched. CDR3 length: 19 residues. The germline CDR1 and CDR2 sequences are PRHDT and FYEKMQ (reference sequence). CDR3 DNA sequence: TGTGCCAGCAGCCAGGGACTAGCGGGAGTGGCCCCCGGTGTTAATGAGCAGTTCTTC. Translation: CASSQGLAGVAPGVNEQFF.

The rearrangement links TRBV28 to TRBJ2-7; 10 bases line up with TRBD1. Unmatched junction bases numbered 5, after V lost 7 bases and J lost 8 bases. The V gene's germline CDR1 is MDHEN and CDR2 SYDVKM. The CDR3 runs 12 residues. The chain's CDR3 is CASIGTGVQQYF. The CDR3 coding sequence is TGTGCCAGCATCGGGACAGGGGTTCAGCAGTACTTC.

V gene TRBV20-1 combines with J gene TRBJ2-7, with TRBD2 identical over 9 bases. Germline V lookup: CDR1 DFQATT, CDR2 SNEGSKA (reference sequence). The CDR3 is 15 amino acids. CDR3 in DNA: TGCAGCAGTGCGGCTGATAGCGGGAGCCCCTACGAGCAGTACTTC. Translating gives CSSAADSGSPYEQYF.

This chain links TRBV27 with TRBJ2-3; 9 nucleotides agree with TRBD2. The CDR3 sequence is 14 residues long. The V gene end was trimmed by 3 bases and the J gene end by 6 bases; junction bases not matched to a gene: 4. Germline V gene lookup returns CDR1 MNHEY and CDR2 SMNVEV (reference sequence). CDR3 coding DNA: TGTGCCAGCAGTTTCGGGAGCGGGAGGGATACGCAGTATTTT. Translating gives CASSFGSGRDTQYF.

This clonotype was picked up a small number of times. V and J are TRBV29-1 and TRBJ2-1; D gene unclear. From germline, CDR1 is SQVTM and CDR2 ANQGSEA. Trimming removed 4 bases from V and 8 bases from J, with 12 bases in between. The CDR3 consists of 12 residues. The CDR3 nucleotides are TGCAGCGTTGTCCTAGAGGTAGATGAGCAGTTCTTC. Protein sequence: CSVVLEVDEQFF.

This chain links TRBV12-3 or TRBV12-4 with TRBJ2-7; the match to TRBD2 covers 8 bases. Losses at the gene ends were 6 bases for V and 2 bases for J; bases not matched to a gene: 12. This CDR3 spans 16 amino acids. The DNA for the CDR3 is TGTGCCAGCAGCCAAGTCACTAGCGGTACTCCCTACGAGCAGTACTTC. It encodes CASSQVTSGTPYEQYF.

The chain has TRBV20-1 and TRBJ1-5; perhaps TRBD1 as D (5 bases). Germline values: CDR1 DFQATT, CDR2 SNEGSKA (reference sequence). Trimming cost V 4 bases and J 5 bases, with 12 bases left between them. The CDR3 spans 13 residues. Here the CDR3 reads CSAKAGTYQPQHF. In nucleotides, the CDR3 is TGCAGTGCTAAGGCCGGGACTTATCAGCCCCAGCATTTT.